What follows are 28 T cell receptor beta chains derived from one specimen sequenced in a study of cytomegalovirus exposure and HLA in healthy donors. PCR employed 60 Vbeta and 13 Jbeta primers. Data came from immunoSEQ multiplex PCR; TCRdb stores just in-frame clones and leaves some out. Seen here are about 160,000 clones, more than 70% observed once, and the top ten hold 1.3% to 1.5%. Sample: PBMCs. The receptor set was obtained from a man aged 55 to 70 in good health and CMV-seronegative.

The chain is built from TRBV30 and TRBJ2-5, with 8 bases aligning to TRBD1. Unmatched junction bases numbered 4, after V lost 8 bases and J lost 2 bases. The CDR3 sequence is 12 residues long. Germline V gene lookup returns CDR1 GTSNPN and CDR2 SVGIG (reference sequence). In DNA form, the CDR3 reads TGTGCCGGGGGACAGGCTCAAGAGACCCAGTACTTC. It yields the protein CAGGQAQETQYF.

The rearrangement links TRBV18 to TRBJ2-3; TRBD2 aligns across 14 bases. The junction had 4 bases not matched to a gene; V was cut back by 0 bases and J by 2 bases. There are 18 residues in the CDR3. Germline V CDR1 and CDR2: KGHSH, LQKENI. The CDR3 here is CASSPPGLAGEYTDTQYF. The CDR3 coding sequence is TGTGCCAGCTCACCACCGGGACTAGCGGGGGAATACACAGATACGCAGTATTTT.

The rearrangement joins TRBV27 to TRBJ1-5; D is perhaps TRBD1 (5 bases). The CDR3 runs 14 residues. The germline V gene encodes CDR1 MNHEY and CDR2 SMNVEV (reference sequence). Trimming removed 2 bases at V and 2 bases at J, with 7 bases between. The CDR3: CASSLSRGNQPQHF. The CDR3 DNA reads TGTGCCAGCAGTTTAAGCAGGGGCAATCAGCCCCAGCATTTT.

V and J are TRBV7-8 and TRBJ2-5, with 11 nucleotides matching TRBD1. The DNA end favors TRBJ2-7, so the J call may be wrong. In germline, CDR1 is SGHVS, CDR2 FQNEAQ. This CDR3 region has 15 residues. The chain's CDR3 is CASSLGGTGGYEQYF. As DNA, the CDR3 is TGTGCCAGCAGCTTAGGGGGGACAGGGGGTTACGAGCAGTACTTC.

This clone was seen only a few times. The CDR3 nucleotides are TGTGCCAGCACCTTTCAAGCGGACAATGAGCAGTTCTTC. As protein: CASTFQADNEQFF. V and J are TRBV7-2 and TRBJ2-1; D might be TRBD2 (5 bases). The CDR3 runs 13 residues. The V gene's germline CDR1 is SGHTA and CDR2 FQGNSA. The V gene lost 7 bases and the J gene lost 5 bases, with 12 bases spanning the gap.

The V call is TRBV9, the J call TRBJ2-5; no clear D. The length of the CDR3 is 13 residues. Per germline, CDR1 SGDLS and CDR2 YYNGEE. V was pared by 1 base and J by 3 bases, with 7 bases between. The CDR3 DNA reads as TGTGCCAGCAGCGTATATTCCGAAGAGACCCAGTACTTC. As protein: CASSVYSEETQYF.

The genes are TRBV5-5 and TRBJ1-3; D unresolved. The CDR3 loop spans 15 amino acids. Germline V gene sequence: CDR1 SGHKS, CDR2 YYEKEE (reference sequence). Trimming shortened V by 1 base and J by 0 bases, and 8 bases separated the two germline ends. CDR3 nucleotide sequence: TGTGCCAGCAGCTTGTGGAGGAGCTCTGGAAACACCATATATTTT. Amino acid sequence: CASSLWRSSGNTIYF.

The gene calls are TRBV4-2 and TRBJ1-2; 8 bases match TRBD1. Germline V gene sequence: CDR1 LGHNA, CDR2 YNFKEQ. The ends lost 3 bases at V and 0 bases at J; junction bases unmatched: 6. The CDR3 totals 16 residues. CDR3 loop: CASSQDRVRPNYGYTF. DNA of the CDR3: TGTGCCAGCAGCCAGGACAGGGTAAGGCCTAACTATGGCTACACCTTC.

The chain combines TRBV4-1 with TRBJ2-5; 9 bases map to TRBD1. Germline trimming cut 3 bases from V and 5 bases from J; bases unmatched to any gene: 13. The CDR3 runs to 17 residues. Germline values: CDR1 MGHRA, CDR2 YSYEKL. The CDR3 DNA reads as TGCGCCAGCAGCCAGGGGATAAGACAGGGGGGCCGGGAGACCCAGTACTTC. Translating it yields CASSQGIRQGGRETQYF.

The CDR3 reads CASSLREPTYEQYF. DNA of the CDR3: TGTGCCAGCAGCCTCCGGGAGCCCACCTACGAGCAGTACTTC. V usage is TRBV14 and J usage is TRBJ2-7; D might be TRBD2 (6 bases). Germline V gene lookup returns CDR1 SGHDN and CDR2 FVKESK. This CDR3 spans 14 amino acids. V lost 4 bases to trimming and J lost 2 bases, with 12 bases between them.

This sequence joins TRBV11-1 and TRBJ2-7, with TRBD1 identical over 10 bases. Germline CDR1 is SGHAT and CDR2 is FQDESV (reference sequence). The CDR3 contains 15 residues. J gave up 2 bases and V 1 base, and 2 bases lay outside the gene matches. CDR3 nucleotides: TGTGCCAGCAGCTTAGTAGGGACAGGGGCCTACGAGCAGTACTTC. This translates into CASSLVGTGAYEQYF.

The chain has TRBV19 and TRBJ2-1; 7 bases align to TRBD2. Germline V CDR1 and CDR2: LNHDA, SQIVND (reference sequence). The CDR3 is made up of 14 amino acids. V shed 4 bases and J 5 bases; nucleotides not matched to a gene: 5. The CDR3 spells CASSTISGHNEQFF. The CDR3 bases are TGTGCCAGTAGTACCATTAGCGGGCACAATGAGCAGTTCTTC.

The V gene is TRBV2, the J gene TRBJ2-1, with D maybe TRBD1 (6 bases). Germline CDR1 reads SNHLY; CDR2 reads FYNNEI. Trimming took off 6 bases at V and 4 bases at J, with 13 bases between the two ends. The CDR3 contains 14 residues. The DNA for the CDR3 is TGTGCCAGCAGACCGGGACAATTATACAATGAGCAGTTCTTC. This codes for CASRPGQLYNEQFF.

The V call is TRBV6-6, the J call TRBJ1-3; TRBD1 matches 8 bases. The CDR3 has 16 residues. Germline assignment: CDR1 MNHNY and CDR2 SVGAGI (reference sequence). V shed 6 bases, J shed 3 bases, and the junction held 10 bases outside the gene matches. The CDR3 spells CASSHTRTGNGNTIYF. CDR3 in DNA: TGTGCCAGCAGCCATACCCGGACAGGGAATGGAAACACCATATATTTT.

The rearrangement uses TRBV6-6 and TRBJ2-5; perhaps TRBD1 as D (6 bases). This CDR3 is built from 15 residues. Trimming removed 10 bases from V and 3 bases from J, with 21 bases in between. Germline V gives CDR1 MNHNY, CDR2 SVGAGI (reference sequence). CDR3 DNA sequence: TGTGCCACCGGGCTTCAAAGGGACACCGAAGAGACCCAGTACTTC. Translation: CATGLQRDTEETQYF.

This chain connects TRBV5-4 to TRBJ2-2; weak D call: TRBD1 (5 bases). The V gene lost 5 bases and the J gene lost 4 bases, with 9 bases spanning the gap. Germline V gene lookup returns CDR1 SGHNT and CDR2 YYREEE (reference sequence). CDR3 size: 13 residues. CDR3 sequence (DNA): TGTGCCAGCAGGCCACAGGTCACCGGGGAGCTGTTTTTT. Amino acids: CASRPQVTGELFF.

V is TRBV7-2 and J is TRBJ1-1; D is perhaps TRBD1 (5 bases). Trimming shortened V by 1 base and J by 10 bases, and 13 bases separated the two germline ends. Germline-derived CDR1 and CDR2 are SGHTA and FQGNSA. The length of the CDR3 is 13 residues. The CDR3 loop reads CASSLGTGEGAFF. The CDR3 region has the DNA TGTGCCAGCAGCTTAGGAACGGGGGAAGGAGCTTTCTTT.

The chain uses TRBV9 and TRBJ2-2; maybe TRBD1 (6 bases). The V gene's germline CDR1 is SGDLS and CDR2 YYNGEE. This CDR3 contains 15 residues. Deletions cut 0 bases from V and 4 bases from J, with 10 bases between. The CDR3 spells CASSVVGQITGELFF. CDR3 bases: TGTGCCAGCAGCGTAGTGGGACAAATCACCGGGGAGCTGTTTTTT.

V gene TRBV28 combines with J gene TRBJ2-1; 7 nucleotides match TRBD2. V shed 6 bases, J shed 2 bases, and the junction held 7 bases outside the gene matches. The V gene's germline CDR1 is MDHEN and CDR2 SYDVKM. This CDR3 has 15 amino acids. The CDR3 bases are TGTGCCAGCAGCTGGACTAGGGGCGCCTACAATGAGCAGTTCTTC. Its translation: CASSWTRGAYNEQFF.

The chain combines TRBV19 with TRBJ2-5; D might be TRBD1 (6 bases). The CDR3 totals 18 residues. V was trimmed by 6 bases and J by 6 bases, leaving 29 bases between them. CDR1 LNHDA and CDR2 SQIVND come from the germline V gene (reference sequence). CDR3 amino acids: CASSMVEGVPSARKTQYF. The DNA of the CDR3 is TGTGCCAGTAGCATGGTTGAGGGGGTCCCCTCGGCGAGGAAGACCCAGTACTTC.

The V and J genes are TRBV7-2 and TRBJ2-7; the D gene is possibly TRBD1 (6 bases). The V gene lost 7 bases and the J gene lost 2 bases, with 9 bases spanning the gap. The CDR3 length is 12 residues. Germline-derived CDR1 and CDR2 are SGHTA and FQGNSA. The CDR3 DNA is TGTGCCAGCACCGGGGACACCTACGAGCAGTACTTC. It codes for CASTGDTYEQYF.

There are a few counts of this clone. The V and J genes are TRBV27 and TRBJ2-2; tentative D call: TRBD1 (6 bases). Germline V gives CDR1 MNHEY, CDR2 SMNVEV (reference sequence). This CDR3 spans 16 amino acids. V was trimmed by 3 bases and J by 1 base, leaving 12 bases between them. CDR3 residues: CASSFYGTMNTGELFF. CDR3 bases: TGTGCCAGCAGTTTTTACGGGACAATGAACACCGGGGAGCTGTTTTTT.

This chain joins TRBV10-3 and TRBJ1-6, with 10 bases lining up with TRBD1. The CDR3 is 14 residues long. With V trimmed by 11 bases and J by 7 bases, 8 bases remained unmatched. The germline gives CDR1 ENHRY, CDR2 SYGVKD. CDR3 amino acids: CASGWGQGNSPLHF. The CDR3, as DNA: TGTGCCTCCGGGTGGGGACAGGGGAATTCACCCCTCCACTTT.

The chain carries TRBV6-5 and TRBJ1-2; 8 nucleotides line up with TRBD1. Germline V gene data show CDR1 as MNHEY and CDR2 as SVGAGI. The junction had 8 bases not matched to a gene; V was cut back by 6 bases and J by 8 bases. This CDR3 spans 13 amino acids. CDR3 protein: CASSGQGTAGYTF. The CDR3 nucleotides are TGTGCCAGCAGCGGACAGGGTACTGCCGGCTACACCTTC.

The CDR3 here is CASSGVAGVSYEQYF. The CDR3 coding sequence is TGTGCCAGTAGTGGGGTAGCGGGTGTCTCCTACGAGCAGTACTTC. The rearrangement links TRBV19 to TRBJ2-7, with 7 bases lining up with TRBD2. Germline V lookup: CDR1 LNHDA, CDR2 SQIVND (reference sequence). Unmatched junction bases numbered 7, after V lost 5 bases and J lost 0 bases. The CDR3 contains 15 residues.

This chain uses TRBV5-5 with TRBJ2-2; 7 bases are shared with TRBD1. The germline CDR1 and CDR2 sequences are SGHKS and YYEKEE (reference sequence). V shed 7 bases and J 1 base; nucleotides not matched to a gene: 7. The CDR3 consists of 15 residues. CDR3 coding DNA: TGTGCCAGCGTTCGTAGGACAGGGAACACCGGGGAGCTGTTTTTT. Protein product: CASVRRTGNTGELFF.

The J gene is TRBJ1-2, the V gene TRBV10-3; weak D call: TRBD1 (5 bases). There are 14 residues in the CDR3. From germline, CDR1 is ENHRY and CDR2 SYGVKD. V lost 0 bases to trimming and J lost 3 bases, with 8 bases between them. The CDR3 sequence: CAISESREDYGYTF. The CDR3 region has the DNA TGTGCCATCAGTGAGTCCAGGGAGGACTATGGCTACACCTTC.

The chain has TRBV7-8 and TRBJ2-5; possibly TRBD1 for D (5 bases). CDR3 length: 13 residues. Germline lookup yields CDR1 SGHVS and CDR2 FQNEAQ. The V end was cut by 4 bases, the J end by 4 bases, with 10 bases between. CDR3 sequence (DNA): TGTGCCAGCAGCTCCAGGGTAGCAGAGACCCAGTACTTC. This sequence encodes CASSSRVAETQYF.